The T cell receptor beta chain described here comes from a study of blood T cell repertoires in COVID-19. Study information: From the United States, Italy and Spain came samples of acute and convalescent COVID-19.

The study recruited people aged about 18 to 90 years across around 23 US areas. Each participant's cohort was designated according to participant-reported clinical history. Recovered status applied to Cohort 3 donors who had two consecutive negative PCRs. It also applied to those with clearance or with symptom resolution. The method was immunoSEQ multiplex PCR; TCRdb's version includes in-frame clones alone and lacks a portion of them. Of fewer than 350,000 clones listed, about nine tenths are singletons. Germline V lookup: CDR1 SGHNT, CDR2 YYREEE (reference sequence). The length of the CDR3 is 14 residues. V was pared by 1 base and J by 5 bases, with 12 bases between.

The material sequenced was PBMCs or T cells enriched from blood (not recorded which). The chain uses TRBV5-4 and TRBJ2-5; the D gene is possibly TRBD2 (5 bases). The clonotype was recovered from a man aged 55 to 70 who had recovered from COVID-19. The CDR3 region is CASSLKEGGETQYF. The DNA of the CDR3 is TGTGCCAGCAGCTTGAAGGAAGGAGGCGAGACCCAGTACTTC.